This T cell receptor beta chain emerged from a study of early T cells in non-severe SARS-CoV-2 infection. Study results and caveats: VDJdb matching favored anti-spike CD8 responses, missing private and CD4 specificities.

The length of the CDR3 is 11 residues. Germline V lookup: CDR1 SGHTA, CDR2 FQGNSA. V lost 4 bases and J 8 bases, leaving 8 bases between the germline ends. In the library, individual cDNA molecules carried attached unique molecular identifiers. Each CDR3 protein is one row after TCRdb ran MiXCR on the 5' RACE reads. The repertoire consists of roughly 35,000 distinct CDR3 sequences, with around 7% occurring once and the leading ten covering about 3.8%. This clonotype is medium-sized in the sample. Its antigen remains unidentified. The sequenced material came from whole blood. This TCR was recovered from an adult who was a healthcare worker with PCR-confirmed SARS-CoV-2 infection or an uninfected control (not recorded which). The V gene is TRBV7-2, the J gene TRBJ1-1; D gene ambiguous. DNA for the CDR3: TGTGCCAGCAGCTCCCGTCGAGAAGCTTTCTTT. Amino acid sequence: CASSSRREAFF.